Below, 3 T cell receptor beta chains from the same sample are listed, as sequenced in a study of OX40 agonist ivuxolimab in advanced cancers. Sequenced by immunoSEQ multiplex PCR; TCRdb stores in-frame clones only, minus some. The table lists approximately 67,000 clones, around 84% of them singletons. This specimen consisted of CD4+ or CD8+ T cells sorted from blood, obtained in a trial of the OX40 agonist ivuxolimab. These receptors came from an adult with an advanced solid tumor such as melanoma, head and neck, liver or kidney cancer.

The chain carries TRBV28 and TRBJ2-5; maybe TRBD1 (5 bases). Germline CDR1 is MDHEN and CDR2 is SYDVKM. V lost 3 bases to trimming and J lost 4 bases, with 39 bases between them. CDR3 length equals 23 residues. CDR3: CASSFSLFWSSSVGQGLRETQYF. The CDR3 region has the DNA TGTGCCAGCAGTTTTTCACTTTTTTGGTCGTCCAGTGTCGGGCAGGGTCTAAGAGAGACCCAGTACTTC.

This chain links TRBV30 with TRBJ1-1, with D possibly matching TRBD1 (6 bases). The CDR3 loop spans 16 amino acids. Trimming stripped 2 bases from V and 0 bases from J, with 16 bases between. Germline V gene data show CDR1 as GTSNPN and CDR2 as SVGIG (reference sequence). The CDR3, as DNA: TGTGCCTGGAGTTCCTTGACAGGCCTTGTGAACACTGAAGCTTTCTTT. Its translation is CAWSSLTGLVNTEAFF. Full variable domain (missing parts from reference TRBV30 and TRBJ1-1): SQTIHQWPATLVQPVGSPLSLECTVEGTSNPNLYWYRQAAGRGLQLLFYSVGIGQISSEVPQNLSASRPQDRQFILSSKKLLLSDSGFYLCAWSSLTGLVNTEAFFGQGTRLTVV.

This chain uses TRBV7-3 with TRBJ2-7; no definite D call. V dropped 3 bases and J dropped 3 bases, with 3 bases sitting between them. Germline values: CDR1 SGHTA, CDR2 FQGTGA. The CDR3 runs to 11 residues. CDR3 in DNA: TGTGCCAGCAGCTTCTACTACGAGCAGTACTTC. This codes for CASSFYYEQYF.